The source of this T cell receptor (beta chain) is a study of Tregs in tolerant kidney transplant recipients. Study at large: Mixed chimerism was transient after nonmyeloablative marrow transplants from related graft donors.

Data came from immunoSEQ multiplex PCR; TCRdb stores just in-frame clones and leaves some out. The sample holds approximately 66,000 clones, 80% to 90% seen once. CD4+CD25+CD127- Tregs, CD4+CD25- non-Tregs, CD4 and CD8 cells were sorted. Thawed PBMCs were rested overnight at 37°C with approximately 200 IU/ml IL-2 before regulatory T cell sorting. V gave up 1 base and J gave up 6 bases, with 16 bases separating them. Germline V lookup: CDR1 MGHRA, CDR2 YSYEKL. The CDR3 consists of 15 residues. General study points: For some patients, primers changed over time, blocking nucleotide-level comparison.

As concerns this clone: The target antigen is unknown.

This receptor was obtained from a human donor who received a combined kidney and bone marrow transplant. The chain uses TRBV4-1 and TRBJ2-7; no reliable D call. This material consisted of Tregs from blood, taken before the transplant. CDR3 nucleotides: TGCGCCAGCAGCCAAGTTTGGTCCAACCCAGTCGAGCAGTACTTC. Protein product: CASSQVWSNPVEQYF.